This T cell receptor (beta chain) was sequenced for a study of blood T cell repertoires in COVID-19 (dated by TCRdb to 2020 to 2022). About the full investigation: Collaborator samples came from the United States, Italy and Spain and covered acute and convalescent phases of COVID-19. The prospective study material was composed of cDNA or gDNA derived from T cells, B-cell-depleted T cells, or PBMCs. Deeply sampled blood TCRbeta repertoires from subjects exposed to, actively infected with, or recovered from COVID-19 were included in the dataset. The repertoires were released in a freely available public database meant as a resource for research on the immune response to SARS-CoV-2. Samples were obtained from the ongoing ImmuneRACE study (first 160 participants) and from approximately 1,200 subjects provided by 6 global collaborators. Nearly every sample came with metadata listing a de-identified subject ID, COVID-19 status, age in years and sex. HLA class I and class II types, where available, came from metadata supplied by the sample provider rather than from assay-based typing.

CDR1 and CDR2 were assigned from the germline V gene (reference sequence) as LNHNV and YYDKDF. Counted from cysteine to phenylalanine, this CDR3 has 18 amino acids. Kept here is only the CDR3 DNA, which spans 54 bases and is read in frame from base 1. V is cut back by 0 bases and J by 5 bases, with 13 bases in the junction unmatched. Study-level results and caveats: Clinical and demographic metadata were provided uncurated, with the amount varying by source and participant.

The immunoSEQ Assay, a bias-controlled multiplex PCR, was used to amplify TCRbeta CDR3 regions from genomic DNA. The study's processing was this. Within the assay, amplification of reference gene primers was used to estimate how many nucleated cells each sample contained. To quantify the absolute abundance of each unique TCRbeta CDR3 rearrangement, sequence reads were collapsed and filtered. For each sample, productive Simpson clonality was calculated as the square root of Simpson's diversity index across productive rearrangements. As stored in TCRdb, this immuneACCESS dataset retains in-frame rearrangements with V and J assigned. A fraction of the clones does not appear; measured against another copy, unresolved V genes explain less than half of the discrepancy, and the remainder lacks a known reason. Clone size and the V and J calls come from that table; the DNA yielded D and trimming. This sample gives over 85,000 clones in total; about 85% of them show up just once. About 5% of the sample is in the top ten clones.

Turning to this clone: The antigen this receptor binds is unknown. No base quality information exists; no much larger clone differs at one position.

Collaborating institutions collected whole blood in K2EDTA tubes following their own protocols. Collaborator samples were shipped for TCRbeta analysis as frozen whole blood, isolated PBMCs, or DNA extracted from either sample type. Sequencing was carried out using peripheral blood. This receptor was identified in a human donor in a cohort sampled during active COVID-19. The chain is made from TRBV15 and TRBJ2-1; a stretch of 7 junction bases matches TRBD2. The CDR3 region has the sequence CATSRDSSLAGDDNEQFF. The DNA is TGTGCCACCAGCAGAGATAGTTCTCTGGCGGGAGATGACAATGAGCAGTTCTTC.